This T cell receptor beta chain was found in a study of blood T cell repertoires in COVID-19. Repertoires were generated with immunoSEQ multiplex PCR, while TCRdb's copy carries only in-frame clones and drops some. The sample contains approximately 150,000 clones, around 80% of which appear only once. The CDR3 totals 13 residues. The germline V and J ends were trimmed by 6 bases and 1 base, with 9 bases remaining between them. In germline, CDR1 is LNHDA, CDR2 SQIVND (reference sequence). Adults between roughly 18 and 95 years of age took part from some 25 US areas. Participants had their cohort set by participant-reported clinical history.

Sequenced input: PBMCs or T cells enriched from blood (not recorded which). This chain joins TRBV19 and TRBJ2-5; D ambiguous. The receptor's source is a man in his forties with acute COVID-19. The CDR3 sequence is CASRRSPQETQYF. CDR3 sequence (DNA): TGTGCCAGTAGGAGGTCCCCCCAAGAGACCCAGTACTTC.